These 11 T cell receptor beta chains were all obtained from the same sample, sequenced in a study of graft-versus-host responses after intestinal transplantation. Profiling relied on immunoSEQ multiplex PCR, and the TCRdb table lists in-frame clones only, not all of them. The sample consists of about 97,000 clones, 75% to 95% of them appearing once. The material was PBMCs, obtained about 450 days after intestinal transplant. Source of these receptors: a human patient who received an intestinal transplant, so some T cells may come from the graft donor.

The chain has TRBV7-9 and TRBJ1-1, with a tentative D call TRBD1 (6 bases). The CDR3 is 15 residues long. Trimming removed 2 bases at V and 1 base at J, with 11 bases between. Germline V gives CDR1 SEHNR, CDR2 FQNEAQ (reference sequence). Written as DNA, the CDR3 is TGTGCCAGCAGCTTATGGGGCAGGGGGAACACTGAAGCTTTCTTT. It is translated as CASSLWGRGNTEAFF.

This sequence joins TRBV9 and TRBJ1-1, with TRBD1 identical over 9 bases. The CDR3 covers 13 residues. In germline, CDR1 is SGDLS, CDR2 YYNGEE. With V trimmed by 0 bases and J by 11 bases, 5 bases remained unmatched. The CDR3 reads CASSVGTGGDAFF. CDR3 nucleotide sequence: TGTGCCAGCAGCGTAGGCACAGGGGGCGACGCTTTCTTT.

V and J are TRBV6-4 and TRBJ2-5, with 9 bases lining up with TRBD2. CDR1 MRHNA and CDR2 SNTAGT come from the germline V gene. J lost 4 bases, V lost 0 bases, and 3 bases had no gene match. The CDR3 is 15 residues long. Here the CDR3 DNA reads TGTGCCAGCAGTGACTCGCGGGGGGGCCCAGAGACCCAGTACTTC. Amino acid sequence: CASSDSRGGPETQYF.

The chain combines TRBV14 with TRBJ1-2; D may be TRBD1 (6 bases). The CDR3 has 14 residues. Trimming shortened V by 4 bases and J by 4 bases, and 13 bases separated the two germline ends. The V gene's germline CDR1 is SGHDN and CDR2 FVKESK. Written as DNA, the CDR3 is TGTGCCAGCAGCCCTACACAGGGTATCTATGGCTACACCTTC. The encoded protein is CASSPTQGIYGYTF. The whole variable domain, remainder taken from reference TRBV14 and TRBJ1-2, is EAGVTQFPSHSVIEKGQTVTLRCDPISGHDNLYWYRRVMGKEIKFLLHFVKESKQDESGMPNNRFLAERTGGTYSTLKVQPAELEDSGVYFCASSPTQGIYGYTFGSGTRLTVV.

The chain employs TRBV6-1 and TRBJ2-7; no firm D call. CDR3 size: 14 residues. V was trimmed by 6 bases and J by 0 bases, leaving 12 bases between them. Germline V lookup: CDR1 MNHNS, CDR2 SASEGT. The CDR3 DNA reads TGTGCCAGCAGGGAGTTAAGGAGCTCCTACGAGCAGTACTTC. Translating it yields CASRELRSSYEQYF.

V is TRBV6-4 and J is TRBJ1-5, with a weak D call TRBD1 (5 bases). The CDR3 consists of 22 residues. The V and J ends lost 2 bases and 4 bases respectively, with 33 bases between them. CDR1 and CDR2 (germline): MRHNA, SNTAGT. The CDR3 DNA reads TGTGCCAGCAGTGACCCTTATCAGGTCCCTGGGAGGGGCTCTAATGTGAATCAGCCCCAGCATTTT. Translation gives CASSDPYQVPGRGSNVNQPQHF.

This clone has a single count. The chain recombines TRBV7-9 with TRBJ1-1, with D tentatively TRBD1 (5 bases). CDR1 and CDR2 from the germline V gene are SEHNR and FQNEAQ (reference sequence). Trimming stripped 5 bases from V and 1 base from J, with 5 bases between. This CDR3 has 12 residues. The CDR3 DNA is TGTGCCAGCAGCCAGGGGAACACTGAAGCTTTCTTT. This codes for CASSQGNTEAFF.

The V and J genes are TRBV13 and TRBJ2-5; perhaps D is TRBD1 or TRBD2 (5 bases each). Germline V gene lookup returns CDR1 PRHDT and CDR2 FYEKMQ (reference sequence). V gave up 2 bases and J gave up 5 bases, with 18 bases separating them. The length of the CDR3 is 16 residues. CDR3 in DNA: TGTGCCAGCAGCTTAATCCCTCGGGGCCTGGGGGAGACCCAGTACTTC. Residues: CASSLIPRGLGETQYF.

The chain joins TRBV4-1 to TRBJ2-5, with 12 bases fitting TRBD1. Germline CDR1 is MGHRA and CDR2 is YSYEKL. The junction had 11 bases not matched to a gene; V was cut back by 4 bases and J by 11 bases. The CDR3 has 15 residues. CDR3 DNA sequence: TGCGCCAGCAGCCCGACGGGACAGGGGGCGCGGGAGCAGTACTTC. As protein: CASSPTGQGAREQYF.

The chain has TRBV19 and TRBJ2-5, with D possibly being TRBD1 or TRBD2 (6 bases each). The V gene lost 3 bases and the J gene lost 4 bases, with 12 bases spanning the gap. The CDR3 has 14 amino acids. Per germline, CDR1 LNHDA and CDR2 SQIVND (reference sequence). The CDR3 spells CASSIPGGRETQYF. The CDR3 DNA sequence: TGTGCCAGTAGTATCCCCGGGGGCCGAGAGACCCAGTACTTC.

This clone was seen only once. This chain links TRBV2 with TRBJ2-1, with 8 bases that match TRBD2. The V gene end was trimmed by 4 bases and the J gene end by 12 bases; junction bases not matched to a gene: 5. CDR1 SNHLY and CDR2 FYNNEI come from the germline V gene. This CDR3 is built from 12 residues. The CDR3 DNA reads TGTGCCAGCAGTGGGCTAGCGGGTCGGCAGTTCTTC. This codes for CASSGLAGRQFF.